The 17 T cell receptor beta chains below were found in one sample sequenced in a study of T cells after yellow fever vaccination (dated 2019 in TCRdb). Libraries were built with 5' RACE. Sequencing was carried out with an Illumina NovaSeq 6000. TCRdb redid the processing of the public reads, applying fastp at Q25 and MiXCR, and retained in-frame beta chains. Every entry covers one CDR3 protein and lists the most common genes and DNA from its rows. Across this sample there are 200,000 to 300,000 distinct CDR3 sequences, with approximately 3.5% seen only once. Roughly a fifth of the sample is in the top ten clones. The treatment or condition label for this specimen denotes: live attenuated yellow fever vaccine strain. Sample: PBMCs, taken 15 days after the yellow fever booster vaccination. These receptors came from a man between 18 and 35 years old who received the YFV17D yellow fever vaccine.

This clonotype was recorded at least ten times. This sequence joins TRBV19 and TRBJ2-1; the match to TRBD1 covers 8 bases. CDR1 LNHDA and CDR2 SQIVND come from the germline V gene (reference sequence). The CDR3 runs to 16 residues. V was clipped by 7 bases and J by 2 bases; unmatched bases: 10. The CDR3 protein is CASTDVGDRTYNEQFF. DNA of the CDR3: TGTGCCAGTACTGACGTCGGGGACAGGACCTACAATGAGCAGTTCTTC.

This clonotype was seen repeatedly, ten times or more. CDR3 sequence (DNA): TGTGCCACCAGTGATTCGTCACAGGGAGGTTTCGGCGAGCAGTACTTC. The encoded protein is CATSDSSQGGFGEQYF. The J gene is TRBJ2-7, the V gene TRBV24-1; D may match TRBD1 or TRBD2 (6 bases each). V dropped 2 bases and J dropped 6 bases, with 19 bases sitting between them. Germline CDR1 reads KGHDR; CDR2 reads SFDVKD. The CDR3 is made up of 16 amino acids.

This clonotype was seen repeatedly, ten times or more. It is unclear where the CDR3 begins or ends on the DNA, so no DNA is shown, and the CDR3 is as TCRdb lists it. This chain links TRBV5-1 with TRBJ1-4. Including both end residues, the CDR3 is 13 amino acids long. Germline CDR1 reads SGHRS; CDR2 reads YFSETQ. CDR3 region: CASTLGINEKLFF.

Ten or more counts support this clonotype. This chain links TRBV5-4 with TRBJ2-5; a weak D match, TRBD1 (5 bases). CDR3 length: 13 amino acids. CDR1 is SGHNT and CDR2 is YYREEE in the germline V gene (reference sequence). The V end lost 4 bases, the J end lost 1 base, and 8 bases lay between the germline ends. Written as DNA, the CDR3 is TGTGCCAGCAGCCTAGACAGCCAAGAGACCCAGTACTTC. Protein product: CASSLDSQETQYF. The variable domain in full, with the rest retrieved from reference TRBV5-4 and TRBJ2-5, is ETGVTQSPTHLIKTRGQQVTLRCSSQSGHNTVSWYQQALGQGPQFIFQYYREEENGRGNFPPRFSGLQFPNYSSELNVNALELDDSALYLCASSLDSQETQYFGPGTRLLVL.

At least ten counts were recorded for this clonotype. This rearrangement joins TRBV9 to TRBJ2-1; TRBD1 matches at 9 bases. There are 17 residues in the CDR3. Germline CDR1 is SGDLS and CDR2 is YYNGEE. Losses at the gene ends were 4 bases for V and 8 bases for J; bases not matched to a gene: 16. CDR3 sequence reads: CASSLRPGQGAVDEQFF. CDR3 coding DNA: TGTGCCAGCAGCCTCCGACCGGGACAGGGAGCGGTGGATGAGCAGTTCTTC.

Ten or more counts support this clonotype. The genes are TRBV7-8 and TRBJ1-1; D uncertain. The CDR3 spans 15 residues. The ends were cut back, 1 base at V and 0 bases at J, with 9 bases in the middle. Germline values: CDR1 SGHVS, CDR2 FQNEAQ. The DNA for the CDR3 is TGTGCCAGCAGCTTAGTCCGGCTCCTGAACACTGAAGCTTTCTTT. Translating gives CASSLVRLLNTEAFF.

This clonotype came up many times. CDR3 DNA: TGCGCCAGCAGCTTGAGGGGGGCTGGAAATGAGCAGTTCTTC. This encodes CASSLRGAGNEQFF. The chain carries TRBV5-1 and TRBJ2-1; D is tentatively TRBD1 or TRBD2 (6 bases each). The germline gives CDR1 SGHRS, CDR2 YFSETQ. The CDR3 runs 14 residues. Trimming left V 1 base short and J 7 bases short, with 12 bases between.

Comments on this clonotype: This may come from a read error, since a much larger clone is one base off. This chain joins TRBV20-1 and TRBJ2-7; 7 bases match TRBD1. V lost 4 bases to trimming and J lost 9 bases; unmatched junction nucleotides: 6. The CDR3 has 11 residues. Per the germline V gene, CDR1 is DFQATT and CDR2 is SNEGSKA (reference sequence). CDR3 loop: CSATDRHGQYF. CDR3 bases: TGCAGTGCTACGGACAGGCACGGGCAGTACTTC.

This clonotype was observed at least ten times. The rearrangement links TRBV2 to TRBJ2-7, with D tentatively TRBD1 or TRBD2 (5 bases each). The CDR3 covers 13 residues. The V end lost 7 bases, the J end lost 5 bases, and 15 bases lay between the germline ends. Germline values: CDR1 SNHLY, CDR2 FYNNEI. The CDR3 sequence is CASTGQEYDEQYV. CDR3 DNA sequence: TGTGCCAGCACGGGGCAGGAGTACGACGAGCAGTACGTC.

The chain recombines TRBV9 with TRBJ2-2; D gene ambiguous. Trimming stripped 0 bases from V and 5 bases from J, with 5 bases between. Germline CDR1 reads SGDLS; CDR2 reads YYNGEE. This CDR3 has 13 amino acids. DNA of the CDR3: TGTGCCAGCAGCGTAGAAGGAACCGGGGAGCTGTTTTTT. It encodes CASSVEGTGELFF.

This clonotype came up many times. The rearrangement uses TRBV4-3 and TRBJ2-5; 7 bases agree with TRBD1. Germline assignment: CDR1 LGHNA and CDR2 YSLEER. Trimming took 0 bases from V and 2 from J; bases not matched to a gene: 6. The CDR3 is 16 amino acids. The CDR3 sequence is CASSQDGQDLQETQYF. Written as DNA, the CDR3 is TGCGCCAGCAGCCAAGACGGACAGGACCTACAAGAGACCCAGTACTTC.

The sample holds many counts of this clonotype. The chain joins TRBV20-1 to TRBJ1-1; tentatively, D is TRBD1 (5 bases). V was trimmed by 6 bases and J by 1 base, leaving 18 bases between them. The CDR3 consists of 15 residues. Germline V lookup: CDR1 DFQATT, CDR2 SNEGSKA (reference sequence). DNA for the CDR3: TGCAGTGCCCCCAACGGTAGGGGCCGGAACACTGAAGCTTTCTTT. Amino acid sequence: CSAPNGRGRNTEAFF.

This clonotype was recorded at least ten times. This chain links TRBV5-6 with TRBJ2-5, with D uncertain. Trimming left V 0 bases short and J 5 bases short, with 17 bases between. CDR1 SGHDT and CDR2 YYEEEE come from the germline V gene. CDR3 size: 16 residues. Here the CDR3 reads CASSLVAEALKETQYF. CDR3 nucleotides: TGTGCCAGCAGCTTGGTCGCCGAGGCCCTGAAGGAGACCCAGTACTTC.

This clonotype occurred many times. V is TRBV5-1 and J is TRBJ1-4; D gene ambiguous. The CDR3 runs 13 residues. Per germline, CDR1 SGHRS and CDR2 YFSETQ. V lost 7 bases to trimming and J lost 1 base, with 8 bases between them. Here the CDR3 reads CASRRGTNEKLFF. The CDR3 DNA is TGCGCCAGCCGACGGGGAACTAATGAAAAACTGTTTTTT. Full variable domain (remainder filled in from reference TRBV5-1 and TRBJ1-4): KAGVTQTPRYLIKTRGQQVTLSCSPISGHRSVSWYQQTPGQGLQFLFEYFSETQRNKGNFPGRFSGRQFSNSRSEMNVSTLELGDSALYLCASRRGTNEKLFFGSGTQLSVL.

This clonotype was found many times. The chain recombines TRBV5-1 with TRBJ2-7; 12 bases line up with TRBD2. The CDR3 length is 14 residues. The V gene end was trimmed by 0 bases and the J gene end by 5 bases; junction bases not matched to a gene: 0. From germline, CDR1 is SGHRS and CDR2 YFSETQ. CDR3 in DNA: TGCGCCAGCAGCTTGGGGACTAGCGGGGACGAGCAGTACTTC. This encodes CASSLGTSGDEQYF.

As to this clonotype: A much larger clone differs by one base, so this may be a read error. This sequence joins TRBV20-1 and TRBJ2-1; TRBD2 might be the D (6 bases). The J call may not be correct, given that the DNA end is closer to TRBJ2-7. Germline values: CDR1 DFQATT, CDR2 SNEGSKA (reference sequence). The CDR3 is made up of 13 amino acids. The CDR3 is CSAGAGGVNEQYF. The CDR3 bases are TGCAGTGCCGGGGCGGGCGGGGTCAATGAGCAGTACTTC.

This clonotype was detected many times. The chain couples TRBV5-1 to TRBJ2-2; perhaps TRBD1 as D (5 bases). Germline V CDR1 and CDR2: SGHRS, YFSETQ. The length of the CDR3 is 14 residues. V was trimmed by 4 bases and J by 1 base, leaving 8 bases between them. CDR3 sequence: CASSAGQNTGELFF. In nucleotides, the CDR3 is TGCGCCAGCAGCGCTGGACAGAACACCGGGGAGCTGTTTTTT.